The rows below give T cell receptor beta chains drawn from one sample of a study of cytomegalovirus exposure and HLA in healthy donors. Using immunoSEQ multiplex PCR, the repertoire was profiled, and TCRdb retains in-frame clones only, with some absent. The sample includes about 160,000 clones, roughly four fifths of them seen just once. The specimen sequenced was PBMCs. The receptors originated from a man aged 45-60 years in good health and CMV-seropositive. The CDR3 runs from the conserved cysteine through the conserved F or W. Fields, in order: J gene, V gene, clone size, D gene, CDR3 DNA, CDR3 protein. A D gene is named only where the DNA matches it firmly. A clone size is listed for some rows: how often the clone was seen (once, few, many), or a class if it is expanded.

J: TRBJ1-1; V: TRBV27; size: -; D: -; DNA: TGTGCCAGCAGGGGGGGGACTGAAGCTTTCTTT; CDR3: CASRGGTEAFF
J: TRBJ2-6; V: TRBV9; size: -; D: TRBD2; DNA: TGTGCCAGCAGCGTCGGGACTAGCGAGAGCTCTGGGGCCAACGTCCTGACTTTC; CDR3: CASSVGTSESSGANVLTF
J: TRBJ1-1; V: TRBV19; size: -; D: -; DNA: TGTGCCAGTGGAAACCTCGGGGCTTTCTTT; CDR3: CASGNLGAFF
J: TRBJ1-4; V: TRBV18; size: -; D: -; DNA: TGTGCCAGCTCACCTGGGGGGTCTCATAATGAAAAACTGTTTTTT; CDR3: CASSPGGSHNEKLFF
J: TRBJ2-3; V: TRBV4-2; size: few; D: -; DNA: TGTGCCAGCAGCCGGGGGCAGGAGGAGAGCACAGATACGCAGTATTTT; CDR3: CASSRGQEESTDTQYF
J: TRBJ2-2; V: TRBV5-6; size: few; D: TRBD1; DNA: TGTGCCAGCAGCTACAGGGGAATGAACACCGGGGAGCTGTTTTTT; CDR3: CASSYRGMNTGELFF
J: TRBJ2-1; V: TRBV6-5; size: -; D: TRBD2; DNA: TGTGCCAGCAGTTACTCTGGCGGGAGTGGGAATGAGCAGTTCTTC; CDR3: CASSYSGGSGNEQFF
J: TRBJ2-1; V: TRBV7-9; size: -; D: TRBD2; DNA: TGTGCCAGCAGCCCACTAGAGGGGGGACTAGCAATCAATGAGCAGTTCTTC; CDR3: CASSPLEGGLAINEQFF
J: TRBJ2-7; V: TRBV6-1; size: -; D: TRBD1; DNA: TGTGCCAGCAGTCTACCCGGGACAGGGTTTAACGAGCAGTACTTC; CDR3: CASSLPGTGFNEQYF
J: TRBJ1-2; V: TRBV5-6; size: -; D: TRBD1; DNA: TGTGCCAGCAGATTTCCTGGGACAGGGGAAGGCTACACCTTC; CDR3: CASRFPGTGEGYTF
J: TRBJ2-1; V: TRBV9; size: -; D: TRBD2; DNA: TGTGCCAGCAGCGTACTAGCGGGAGTGGATGAGCAGTTCTTC; CDR3: CASSVLAGVDEQFF
J: TRBJ1-3; V: TRBV18; size: -; D: TRBD1; DNA: TGTGCCAGCTCACCATCTCGGGACAGGTCTGGAAACACCATATATTTT; CDR3: CASSPSRDRSGNTIYF
J: TRBJ2-1; V: TRBV7-9; size: -; D: -; DNA: TGTGCCAGCACCCCCTCCGATAGGGAGGCGGTCAATGAGCAGTTCTTC; CDR3: CASTPSDREAVNEQFF
J: TRBJ2-5; V: TRBV6-5; size: -; D: -; DNA: TGTGCCAGCCCCACGGCAGGGGAAACCCAGTACTTC; CDR3: CASPTAGETQYF
J: TRBJ1-5; V: TRBV27; size: once; D: TRBD1; DNA: TGTGCCAGCAGTCCTACAGGGGCTTTTCAGCCCCAGCATTTT; CDR3: CASSPTGAFQPQHF
J: TRBJ2-7; V: TRBV7-9; size: -; D: TRBD1; DNA: TGTGCCAGCAGTCAACAGGGGGCGTTCAACGAGCAGTACTTC; CDR3: CASSQQGAFNEQYF
J: TRBJ2-6; V: TRBV6-1; size: few; D: TRBD2; DNA: TGTGCCAGCAGTGTTAGCGGGTCTGGGGCCAACGTCCTGACTTTC; CDR3: CASSVSGSGANVLTF
J: TRBJ2-2; V: TRBV5-1; size: -; D: TRBD2; DNA: TGCGCCAGCAGCGGCGGCCTAGCGGAGCTCGGGGAGCTGTTTTTT; CDR3: CASSGGLAELGELFF
J: TRBJ2-2; V: TRBV14; size: few; D: -; DNA: TGTGCCAGCAGCCAAGGTAGCGGTTTTTACACCGGGGAGCTGTTTTTT; CDR3: CASSQGSGFYTGELFF
J: TRBJ1-5; V: TRBV28; size: once; D: -; DNA: TGTGCCAGCAGTTTAAGGCCCGGGGGCAATCAGCCCCAGCATTTT; CDR3: CASSLRPGGNQPQHF
J: TRBJ2-2; V: TRBV14; size: once; D: TRBD2; DNA: TGTGCCAGCAGACCGAGCGGGAGGGCGAGCGGGGAGCTGTTTTTT; CDR3: CASRPSGRASGELFF
J: TRBJ2-7; V: TRBV6-5; size: -; D: TRBD2; DNA: TGTGCCAGCAGCCGGACTAGCGGGGAGCAGTACTTC; CDR3: CASSRTSGEQYF
J: TRBJ1-3; V: TRBV28; size: -; D: -; DNA: TGTGCCAGCAGTCGAGAAGACTCTGGAAACACCATATATTTT; CDR3: CASSREDSGNTIYF
J: TRBJ2-3; V: TRBV11-2; size: -; D: TRBD2; DNA: TGTGCCAGCAGCGCCCGGCTCGGACTAGCGGGGGGGCCAGATACGCAGTATTTT; CDR3: CASSARLGLAGGPDTQYF
J: TRBJ2-3; V: TRBV28; size: -; D: -; DNA: TGTGCCAGCAGTACAACCTCCCGGGGACTCATCGGGCAGTATTTT; CDR3: CASSTTSRGLIGQYF
J: TRBJ2-7; V: TRBV13; size: -; D: -; DNA: TGTGCCAGCAGCCCCCGTGGGAGAGGATCCTACGAGCAGTACTTC; CDR3: CASSPRGRGSYEQYF
J: TRBJ1-1; V: TRBV5-1; size: -; D: TRBD1; DNA: TGCGCCAGCAGCTTGGGGCCCGCAGGGGGGAACACTGAAGCTTTCTTT; CDR3: CASSLGPAGGNTEAFF
J: TRBJ2-5; V: TRBV7-6; size: -; D: TRBD2; DNA: TGTGCCAGCAGCTTACGGGCGGGACTAGCGGGTCTTGCACTACAAGAGACCCAGTACTTC; CDR3: CASSLRAGLAGLALQETQYF
J: TRBJ1-6; V: TRBV30; size: -; D: -; DNA: TGTGCCTGGAGTGGACAGGTTCATTCACCCCTCCACTTT; CDR3: CAWSGQVHSPLHF
J: TRBJ2-1; V: TRBV4-1; size: -; D: TRBD2; DNA: TGCGCCAGCAGCCAAGAAAGGACTAGCGCTTACAATGAGCAGTTCTTC; CDR3: CASSQERTSAYNEQFF
J: TRBJ1-6; V: TRBV7-9; size: few; D: -; DNA: TGTGCCAGCACCCCCTCACAGGGATATAATTCACCCCTCCACTTT; CDR3: CASTPSQGYNSPLHF
J: TRBJ1-1; V: TRBV27; size: once; D: -; DNA: TGTGCCAGCAACCCACCCGGACTTTCTGAAGCTTTCTTT; CDR3: CASNPPGLSEAFF
J: TRBJ2-2; V: TRBV5-4; size: -; D: TRBD2; DNA: TGTGCCAGCAGCTTTCTTGGGAGGGGCCGAACCGGGGAGCTGTTTTTT; CDR3: CASSFLGRGRTGELFF
J: TRBJ2-7; V: TRBV13; size: -; D: -; DNA: TGTGCCACCACAATTCGGGGAGTAGACTCCTACGAGCAGTACTTC; CDR3: CATTIRGVDSYEQYF
J: TRBJ1-6; V: TRBV28; size: -; D: -; DNA: TGTGCCAGCAGTGACCCGGGTTTGTCACCCCTCCACTTT; CDR3: CASSDPGLSPLHF